This TCR beta chain was sequenced in a study of CD8 T cells in Susac syndrome. Treatment-naive patients with stable or active relapsing-remitting disease served as multiple sclerosis controls. This CDR3 contains 16 residues. V lost 4 bases to trimming and J lost 8 bases, with 20 bases between them. Per the germline V gene, CDR1 is SNHLY and CDR2 is FYNNEI. Reverse transcription of about 0.45 to 1 ug RNA was carried out with random hexamers. TCRdb used MiXCR to reprocess the immunoSEQ multiplex PCR reads, holding one entry per CDR3 protein. This table has about 130,000 distinct CDR3 sequences, approximately 94% appearing once.

The sequencing input was CD4+ T cells from PBMCs. The chain uses TRBV2 and TRBJ1-4; D ambiguous. The sequence was collected from a human donor with multiple sclerosis. In DNA form, the CDR3 reads TGTGCCAGCAGTGCTTTTTGGGCCGGTACGGGAGAAAAACTGTTTTTT. Its protein is CASSAFWAGTGEKLFF.